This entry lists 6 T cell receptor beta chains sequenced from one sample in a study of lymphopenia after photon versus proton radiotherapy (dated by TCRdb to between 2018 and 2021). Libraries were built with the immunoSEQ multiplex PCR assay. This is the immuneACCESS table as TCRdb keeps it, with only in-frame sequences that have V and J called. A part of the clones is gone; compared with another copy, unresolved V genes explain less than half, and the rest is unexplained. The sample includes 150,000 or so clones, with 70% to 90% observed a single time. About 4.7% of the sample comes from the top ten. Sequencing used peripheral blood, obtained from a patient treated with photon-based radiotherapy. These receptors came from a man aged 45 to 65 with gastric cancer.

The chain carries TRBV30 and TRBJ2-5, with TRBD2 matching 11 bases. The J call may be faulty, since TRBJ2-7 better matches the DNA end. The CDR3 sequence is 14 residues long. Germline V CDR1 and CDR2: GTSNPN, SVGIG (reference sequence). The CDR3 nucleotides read TGTGCCTGGAGCCCGGGACTAGCGGTTTACGAGCAGTACTTC. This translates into CAWSPGLAVYEQYF.

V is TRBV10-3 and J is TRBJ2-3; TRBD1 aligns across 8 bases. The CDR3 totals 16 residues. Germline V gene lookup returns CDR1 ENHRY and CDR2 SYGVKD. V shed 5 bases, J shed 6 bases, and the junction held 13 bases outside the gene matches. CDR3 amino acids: CAISIGLTGVADTQYF. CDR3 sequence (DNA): TGTGCCATCAGTATTGGCCTGACAGGGGTTGCCGATACGCAGTATTTT.

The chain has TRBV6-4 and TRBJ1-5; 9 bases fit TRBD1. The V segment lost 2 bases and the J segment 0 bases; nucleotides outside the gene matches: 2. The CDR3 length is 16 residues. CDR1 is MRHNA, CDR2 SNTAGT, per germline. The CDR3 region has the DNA TGTGCCAGCAGTGACGACAGGGGGTATAGCAATCAGCCCCAGCATTTT. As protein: CASSDDRGYSNQPQHF.

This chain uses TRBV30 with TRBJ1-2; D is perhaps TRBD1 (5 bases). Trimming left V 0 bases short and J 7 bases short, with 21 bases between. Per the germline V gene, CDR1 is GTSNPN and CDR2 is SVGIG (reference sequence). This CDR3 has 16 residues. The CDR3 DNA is TGTGCCTGGAGTGTACTCGGTCAGGGATCCTTTGGTGGCTACACCTTC. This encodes CAWSVLGQGSFGGYTF.

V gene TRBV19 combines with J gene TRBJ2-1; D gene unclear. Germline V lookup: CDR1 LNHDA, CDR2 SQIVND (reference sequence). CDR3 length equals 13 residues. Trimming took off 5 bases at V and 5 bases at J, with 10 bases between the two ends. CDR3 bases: TGTGCCAGTAGTCTCCACGAGGACAATGAGCAGTTCTTC. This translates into CASSLHEDNEQFF.

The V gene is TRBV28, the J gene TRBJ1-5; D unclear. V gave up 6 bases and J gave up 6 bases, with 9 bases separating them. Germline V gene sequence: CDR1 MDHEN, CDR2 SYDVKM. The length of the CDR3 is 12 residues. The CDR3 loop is CASSPPAQPQHF. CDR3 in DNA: TGTGCCAGCAGCCCGCCAGCTCAGCCCCAGCATTTT.